Below are 11 T cell receptor beta chains sequenced from a single sample in a study of CD8 T cells in ankylosing spondylitis. Overall study results and limits: What seemed typical of ankylosing spondylitis blood was a TCR beta motif built from about 8 highly homologous variants.

These receptors lack a known antigen. From the 5' RACE reads, TCRdb called clonotypes with MiXCR, one entry per CDR3 protein. This repertoire shows 500,000 to 650,000 distinct CDR3 sequences, approximately 5% found once; its top ten account for roughly 3.3%. The sample taken for sequencing was blood, either unsorted or a sorted T cell fraction (not recorded which). Receptors originate from a male donor with ankylosing spondylitis.

At least ten counts were recorded for this clonotype. The CDR3 here is CASSQNQGETQYF. CDR3 coding DNA: TGTGCCAGCAGTCAAAATCAGGGAGAGACCCAGTACTTC. The V gene is TRBV9, the J gene TRBJ2-5, with D possibly being TRBD1 (5 bases). The CDR3 covers 13 residues. Germline lookup yields CDR1 SGDLS and CDR2 YYNGEE. With 5 bases removed from V and 4 bases from J, the gap between germline ends came to 12 bases.

This clonotype appeared many times. V and J are TRBV5-1 and TRBJ2-1, with TRBD2 matching over 10 bases. V shed 4 bases, J shed 3 bases, and the junction held 7 bases outside the gene matches. Germline V lookup: CDR1 SGHRS, CDR2 YFSETQ. CDR3 length equals 16 residues. The DNA for the CDR3 is TGCGCCAGCAGCCCCGTACTAGCGGGGAGCTACAATGAGCAGTTCTTC. Its protein product is CASSPVLAGSYNEQFF.

This clonotype was picked up many times. This chain uses TRBV4-3 with TRBJ2-7, with 7 bases fitting TRBD1. The CDR3 has 13 residues. Germline CDR1 LGHNA, CDR2 YSLEER. J was trimmed by 5 bases and V by 2 bases; bases with no gene match: 3. The CDR3 here is CASSQHRGNEQYF. The DNA of the CDR3 is TGCGCCAGCAGCCAACACAGGGGCAACGAGCAGTACTTC.

Note on this clonotype: A read error may be the cause here, since a much bigger clone is one base away. This chain connects TRBV29-1 to TRBJ2-3; D possibly matches TRBD1 or TRBD2 (5 bases each). Trimming took off 4 bases at V and 2 bases at J, with 10 bases between the two ends. The CDR3 extends over 13 amino acids. Germline V gives CDR1 SQVTM, CDR2 ANQGSEA. The CDR3 sequence: CSVVGTNTDTQYF. In DNA, the CDR3 is TGCAGCGTTGTTGGGACGAACACAGATACGCAGTATTTT.

This clonotype was recorded at least ten times. The V gene is TRBV12-3 or TRBV12-4, the J gene TRBJ2-1, with a possible D match to TRBD1 (5 bases). The CDR3 has 11 amino acids. V shed 5 bases and J shed 10 bases, with 9 bases lying between them. CDR3 bases: TGTGCCAGCAGTCCACAGGTGGAGCAGTTCTTC. Encoded protein: CASSPQVEQFF.

This clonotype has a count of ten or more. This chain connects TRBV7-2 to TRBJ1-4; no clear D. The CDR3 totals 13 residues. Trimming cost V 7 bases and J 6 bases, with 12 bases left between them. CDR1 SGHTA and CDR2 FQGNSA come from the germline V gene. CDR3 protein: CASNGNGYEKLFF. The CDR3 bases are TGTGCCAGCAATGGGAATGGTTATGAAAAACTGTTTTTT.

This clonotype was observed many times. V and J are TRBV7-3 and TRBJ2-3, with D possibly TRBD2 on 6 matching bases. CDR3 length: 15 residues. Germline assignment: CDR1 SGHTA and CDR2 FQGTGA. The V gene lost 1 base and the J gene lost 3 bases, with 11 bases spanning the gap. The CDR3 region is CASSLNTAGTDTQYF. As DNA, the CDR3 is TGTGCCAGCAGCTTAAATACGGCGGGGACAGATACGCAGTATTTT.

Many counts were recorded for this clonotype. This chain connects TRBV20-1 to TRBJ2-3; D might be TRBD2 (6 bases). This CDR3 region has 14 residues. Trimming pared 6 bases from V and 2 bases from J, leaving 15 bases between. Germline V CDR1 and CDR2: DFQATT, SNEGSKA (reference sequence). CDR3 bases: TGCAGTGCCCTCTCTAGCGTGAACACAGATACGCAGTATTTT. Translating gives CSALSSVNTDTQYF.

This clonotype was found many times. The chain is built from TRBV4-3 and TRBJ2-1, with unresolved D. Trimming took off 0 bases at V and 0 bases at J, with 9 bases between the two ends. The CDR3 totals 16 residues. Germline V gene data show CDR1 as LGHNA and CDR2 as YSLEER. CDR3 protein: CASSQERLPSYNEQFF. In nucleotides, the CDR3 is TGCGCCAGCAGCCAAGAACGGCTTCCCTCCTACAATGAGCAGTTCTTC.

Many counts were recorded for this clonotype. This chain joins TRBV4-2 and TRBJ2-3; possibly TRBD2 for D (5 bases). This CDR3 has 15 residues. Germline-derived CDR1 and CDR2 are LGHNA and YNFKEQ. V lost 0 bases, J lost 0 bases, and 7 bases lay in between. The CDR3 protein is CASSQERASTDTQYF. CDR3 nucleotides: TGTGCCAGCAGCCAAGAGAGGGCGAGCACAGATACGCAGTATTTT.

Note on this clonotype: A read error is possible here, since a much larger clone lies one base away. The V call is TRBV7-8, the J call TRBJ1-1; 11 bases are a match to TRBD1. CDR3 size: 17 residues. Germline assignment: CDR1 SGHVS and CDR2 FQNEAQ. The CDR3 sequence is CACSLASGTGGDTEAFF. In DNA form, the CDR3 reads TGTGCCTGCAGCTTAGCGAGCGGGACAGGGGGGGACACTGAAGCTTTCTTT.